Here is one T cell receptor beta chain with its context. The sample belongs to a study of T cell changes during pregnancy in multiple sclerosis. Here immunoSEQ multiplex PCR was the method, and the copy in TCRdb shows in-frame clones only, minus some. Of 50,000 to 65,000 clones detected, about 94% appear once; the ten largest clones hold approximately 3.3%. The receptor comes from a female donor with multiple sclerosis, enrolled in a pregnancy study. Sequencing used CD8+ T cells from peripheral blood mononuclear cells, obtained in the second trimester of pregnancy.

CDR3 DNA sequence: TGTGCCAGTAGTAATACAGGGGCTTCTAACTATGGCTACACCTTC. The encoded protein is CASSNTGASNYGYTF. This chain uses TRBV19 with TRBJ1-2; the match to TRBD1 covers 7 bases. With V trimmed by 4 bases and J by 0 bases, 5 bases remained unmatched. Germline-derived CDR1 and CDR2 are LNHDA and SQIVND (reference sequence). The CDR3 is 15 residues long.